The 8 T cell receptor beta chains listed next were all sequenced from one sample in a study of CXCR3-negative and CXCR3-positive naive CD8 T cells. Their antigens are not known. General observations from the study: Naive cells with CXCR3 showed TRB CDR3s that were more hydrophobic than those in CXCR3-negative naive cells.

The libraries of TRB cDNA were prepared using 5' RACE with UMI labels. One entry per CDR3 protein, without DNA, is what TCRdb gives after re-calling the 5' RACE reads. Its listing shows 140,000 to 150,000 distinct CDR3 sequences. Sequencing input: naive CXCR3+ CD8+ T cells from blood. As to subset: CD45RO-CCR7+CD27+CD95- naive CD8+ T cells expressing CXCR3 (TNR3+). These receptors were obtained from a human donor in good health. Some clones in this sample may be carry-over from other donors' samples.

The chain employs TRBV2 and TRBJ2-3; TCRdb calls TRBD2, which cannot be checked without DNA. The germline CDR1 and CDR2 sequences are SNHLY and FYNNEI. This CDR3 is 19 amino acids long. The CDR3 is CASSEPGLAGKGNRDTQYF.

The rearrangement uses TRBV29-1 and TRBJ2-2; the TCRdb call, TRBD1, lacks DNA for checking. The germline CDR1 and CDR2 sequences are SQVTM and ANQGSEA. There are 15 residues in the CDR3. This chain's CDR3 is CSVGVTGMGTGELFF.

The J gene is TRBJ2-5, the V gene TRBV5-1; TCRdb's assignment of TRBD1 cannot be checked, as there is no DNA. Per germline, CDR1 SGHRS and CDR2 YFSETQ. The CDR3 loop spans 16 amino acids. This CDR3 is CASSLGDNSYQETQYF. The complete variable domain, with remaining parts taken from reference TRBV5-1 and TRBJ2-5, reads KAGVTQTPRYLIKTRGQQVTLSCSPISGHRSVSWYQQTPGQGLQFLFEYFSETQRNKGNFPGRFSGRQFSNSRSEMNVSTLELGDSALYLCASSLGDNSYQETQYFGPGTRLLVL.

CDR3 loop: CASSSAQGVYGYTF. This chain links TRBV12-3 or TRBV12-4 with TRBJ1-2; TCRdb calls TRBD1, which cannot be checked without DNA. The CDR3 totals 14 residues.

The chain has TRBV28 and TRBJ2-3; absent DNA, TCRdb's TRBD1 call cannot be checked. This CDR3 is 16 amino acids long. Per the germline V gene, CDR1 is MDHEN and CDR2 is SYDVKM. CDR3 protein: CASSRDRVWVTDTQYF.

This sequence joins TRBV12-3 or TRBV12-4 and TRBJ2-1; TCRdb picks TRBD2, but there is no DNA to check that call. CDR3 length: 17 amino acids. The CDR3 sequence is CASSLALAGGLQETQYF.

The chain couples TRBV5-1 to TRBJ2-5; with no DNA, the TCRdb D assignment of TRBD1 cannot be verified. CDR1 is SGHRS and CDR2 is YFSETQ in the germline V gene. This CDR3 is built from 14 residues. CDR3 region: CASSLVGTAETQYF.

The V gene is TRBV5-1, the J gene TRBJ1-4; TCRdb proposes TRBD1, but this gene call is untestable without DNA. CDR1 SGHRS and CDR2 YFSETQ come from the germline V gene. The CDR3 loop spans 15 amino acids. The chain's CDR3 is CASSLLDPGDEKLFF.